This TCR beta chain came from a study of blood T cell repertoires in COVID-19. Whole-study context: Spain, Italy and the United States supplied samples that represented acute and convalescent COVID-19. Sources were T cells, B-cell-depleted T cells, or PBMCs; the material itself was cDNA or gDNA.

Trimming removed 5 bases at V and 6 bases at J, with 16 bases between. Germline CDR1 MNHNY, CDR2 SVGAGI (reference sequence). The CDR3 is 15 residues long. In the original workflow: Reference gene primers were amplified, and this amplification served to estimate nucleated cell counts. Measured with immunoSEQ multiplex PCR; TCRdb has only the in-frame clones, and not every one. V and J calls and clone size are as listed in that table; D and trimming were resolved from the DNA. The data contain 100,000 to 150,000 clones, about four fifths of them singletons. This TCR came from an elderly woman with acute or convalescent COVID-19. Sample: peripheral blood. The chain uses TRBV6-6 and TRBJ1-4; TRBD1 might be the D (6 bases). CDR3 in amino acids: CASSPPGNRDEKLFF. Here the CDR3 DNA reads TGTGCCAGCAGTCCCCCGGGAAACAGGGATGAAAAACTGTTTTTT.